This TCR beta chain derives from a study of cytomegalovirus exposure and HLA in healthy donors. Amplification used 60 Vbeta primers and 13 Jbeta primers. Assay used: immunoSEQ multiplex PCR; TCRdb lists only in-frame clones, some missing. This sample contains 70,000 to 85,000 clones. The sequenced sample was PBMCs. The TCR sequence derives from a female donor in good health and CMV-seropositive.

In DNA form, the CDR3 reads TGCGCCAGCAGCCAAGGGGCCCTTTCCTACGAGCAGTACTTC. Encoded protein: CASSQGALSYEQYF. The chain combines TRBV4-1 with TRBJ2-7; D gene uncertain. With 1 base removed from V and 1 base from J, the gap between germline ends came to 8 bases. The CDR3 runs 14 residues. Germline V gene sequence: CDR1 MGHRA, CDR2 YSYEKL.